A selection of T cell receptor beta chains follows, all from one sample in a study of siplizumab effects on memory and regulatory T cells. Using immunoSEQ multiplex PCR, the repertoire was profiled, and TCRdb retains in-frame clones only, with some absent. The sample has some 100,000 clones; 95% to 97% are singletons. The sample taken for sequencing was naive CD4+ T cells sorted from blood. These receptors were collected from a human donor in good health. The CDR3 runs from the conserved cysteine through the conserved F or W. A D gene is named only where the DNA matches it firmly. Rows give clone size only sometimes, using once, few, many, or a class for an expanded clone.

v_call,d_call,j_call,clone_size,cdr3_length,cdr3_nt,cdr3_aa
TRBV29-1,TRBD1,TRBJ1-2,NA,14,TGCAGCGTTGAAGATAAGGCAGGGGGGGATGGCTACACCTTC,CSVEDKAGGDGYTF
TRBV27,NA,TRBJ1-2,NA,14,TGTGCCAGCAGGCTCGACGGATGGAGCTATGGCTACACCTTC,CASRLDGWSYGYTF
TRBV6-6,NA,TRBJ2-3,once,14,TGTGCCAGCACCGAGGGGCGGATCACAGATACGCAGTATTTT,CASTEGRITDTQYF
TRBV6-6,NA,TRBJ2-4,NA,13,TGTGCCAGCAGTTACGGGGAGCGCAGGGTTGTGAACTTC,CASSYGERRVVNF
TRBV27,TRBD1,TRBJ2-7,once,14,TGTGCCAGCAGTTACCACAGGGGACCCGTCGAGCAGTACTTC,CASSYHRGPVEQYF
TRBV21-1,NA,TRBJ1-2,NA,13,TGTGCCAGCAGCAAAGGGTGGGGGCCCGGCTACACCTTC,CASSKGWGPGYTF
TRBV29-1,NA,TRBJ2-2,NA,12,TGCAGCGTTGGTTTTCCAACCGGGGAGCTGTTTTTT,CSVGFPTGELFF
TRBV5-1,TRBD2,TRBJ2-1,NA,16,TGCGCCAGCAGCTTTACTAGCGGGGGGTCCTTGGGTGAGCAGTTCTTC,CASSFTSGGSLGEQFF
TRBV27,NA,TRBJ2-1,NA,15,TGTGCCAGCAGTCCGCGGACTGCCCGACGCAATGAGCAGTTCTTC,CASSPRTARRNEQFF
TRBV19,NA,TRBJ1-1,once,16,TGTGCCAGTAGTATCAGGGCCACCCTTAGGAACACTGAAGCTTTCTTT,CASSIRATLRNTEAFF
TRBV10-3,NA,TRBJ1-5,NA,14,TGTGCCATCAGTGAGTCAGGGGGCAATCAGCCCCAGCATTTT,CAISESGGNQPQHF
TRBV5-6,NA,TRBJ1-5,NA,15,TGTGCCAGCAGCTTGGAGGGTAATAGCAATCAGCCCCAGCATTTT,CASSLEGNSNQPQHF
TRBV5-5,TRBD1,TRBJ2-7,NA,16,TGTGCCAGCAGAGCCGCGACCGGGACAGGGCTCTACGAGCAGTACTTC,CASRAATGTGLYEQYF